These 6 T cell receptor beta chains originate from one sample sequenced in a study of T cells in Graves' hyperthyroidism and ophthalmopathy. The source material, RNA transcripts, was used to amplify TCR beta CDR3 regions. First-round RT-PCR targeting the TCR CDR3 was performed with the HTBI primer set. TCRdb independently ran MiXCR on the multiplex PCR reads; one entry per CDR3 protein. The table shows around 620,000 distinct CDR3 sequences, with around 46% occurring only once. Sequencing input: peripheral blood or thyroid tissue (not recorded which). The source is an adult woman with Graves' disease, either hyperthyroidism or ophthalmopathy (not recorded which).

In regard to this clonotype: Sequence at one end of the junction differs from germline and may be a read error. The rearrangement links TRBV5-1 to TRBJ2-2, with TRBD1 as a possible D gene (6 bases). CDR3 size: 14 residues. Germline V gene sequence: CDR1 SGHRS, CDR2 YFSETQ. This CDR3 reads CASSFRGDTGELFF. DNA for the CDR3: TGCGCCAGCAGCTTCCGTGGGGACACTGGGGAGCTGTTTTTT.

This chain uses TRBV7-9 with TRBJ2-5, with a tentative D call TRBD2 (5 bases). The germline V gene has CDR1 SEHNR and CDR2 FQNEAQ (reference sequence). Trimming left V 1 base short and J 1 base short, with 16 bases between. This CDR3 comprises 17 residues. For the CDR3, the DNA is TGTGCCAGCAGCTTAGTACCCGTCTTGAGGGCCCAAGAGACCCAGTACTTC. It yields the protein CASSLVPVLRAQETQYF.

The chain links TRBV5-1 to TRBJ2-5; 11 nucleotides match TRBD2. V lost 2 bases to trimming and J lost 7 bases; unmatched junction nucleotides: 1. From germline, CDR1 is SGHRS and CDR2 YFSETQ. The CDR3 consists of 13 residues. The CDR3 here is CASSLGTSGTQYF. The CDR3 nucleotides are TGCGCCAGCAGCTTAGGGACTAGCGGGACCCAGTACTTC.

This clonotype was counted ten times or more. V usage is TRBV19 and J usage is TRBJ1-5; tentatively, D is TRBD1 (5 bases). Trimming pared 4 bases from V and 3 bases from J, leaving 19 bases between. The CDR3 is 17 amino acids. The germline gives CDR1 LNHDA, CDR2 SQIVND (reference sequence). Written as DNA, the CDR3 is TGTGCCAGTAGTAGGGGACTCTCGGCTAGTGACAATCAGCCCCAGCATTTT. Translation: CASSRGLSASDNQPQHF.

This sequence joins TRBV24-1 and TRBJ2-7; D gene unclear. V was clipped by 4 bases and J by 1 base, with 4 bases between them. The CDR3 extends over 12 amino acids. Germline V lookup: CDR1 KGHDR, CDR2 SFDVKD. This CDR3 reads CATSEGSYEQYF. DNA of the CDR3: TGTGCCACCAGTGAAGGTTCCTACGAGCAGTACTTC.

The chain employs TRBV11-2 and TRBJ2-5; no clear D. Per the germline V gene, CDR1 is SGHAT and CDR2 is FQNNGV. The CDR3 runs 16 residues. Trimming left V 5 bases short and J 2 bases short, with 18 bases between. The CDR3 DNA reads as TGTGCCAGCAGCAAAACCTTGGGTGTTGGACAAGAGACCCAGTACTTC. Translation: CASSKTLGVGQETQYF.